This is a list of T cell receptor beta chains from one sample in a study of graft-versus-host responses after intestinal transplantation. These receptors are not linked to any known antigen. Some clones are missing from TCRdb's copy, which holds only in-frame ones; the method was immunoSEQ multiplex PCR. Of approximately 100,000 clones in the sample, 75% to 90% are singletons; the top ten hold around 0.11%. The sequencing here drew on unstimulated CD4+ T cells sorted from spleen or lymph node cells, taken before intestinal transplant. These receptors came from a human donor who received an intestinal transplant. The CDR3 runs from the conserved cysteine through the conserved F or W. Fields, in order: J gene, D gene, V gene, clone size, CDR3 protein, CDR3 DNA. A D gene is named only where the DNA matches it firmly. For some rows the clone size is stated as once, few or many, or as a class when expanded; others skip it.

j_gene: TRBJ1-4
d_gene: TRBD1
v_gene: TRBV7-2
abundance: .
CDR3aa: CASSRLRTGEDKTNEKLFF
CDR3nt: TGTGCCAGCAGCCGATTGCGGACAGGCGAGGATAAAACTAATGAAAAACTGTTTTTT

j_gene: TRBJ1-1
d_gene: .
v_gene: TRBV27
abundance: once
CDR3aa: CASSSQGLVVAEAFF
CDR3nt: TGTGCCAGCAGTTCCCAGGGGTTGGTCGTGGCCGAAGCTTTCTTT

j_gene: TRBJ1-2
d_gene: .
v_gene: TRBV19
abundance: once
CDR3aa: CASSPGGRVNGYTF
CDR3nt: TGTGCCAGTAGTCCCGGTGGCAGGGTGAATGGCTACACCTTC

j_gene: TRBJ1-2
d_gene: TRBD1
v_gene: TRBV25-1
abundance: .
CDR3aa: CASSEPGQVDYGYTF
CDR3nt: TGTGCCAGCAGTGAACCGGGACAGGTGGACTATGGCTACACCTTC

j_gene: TRBJ2-5
d_gene: .
v_gene: TRBV25-1
abundance: once
CDR3aa: CASSESHLGGRRETQYF
CDR3nt: TGTGCCAGCAGTGAATCCCACCTGGGTGGGAGACGGGAGACCCAGTACTTC

j_gene: TRBJ1-2
d_gene: TRBD1
v_gene: TRBV19
abundance: once
CDR3aa: CASRDRGQGRDGYTF
CDR3nt: TGTGCCAGCCGGGACAGGGGGCAGGGGAGGGATGGCTACACCTTC

j_gene: TRBJ2-5
d_gene: TRBD1
v_gene: TRBV11-2
abundance: .
CDR3aa: CASSSPDRGQETQYF
CDR3nt: TGTGCCAGCAGCTCTCCCGACAGGGGCCAAGAGACCCAGTACTTC

j_gene: TRBJ2-3
d_gene: TRBD1
v_gene: TRBV5-1
abundance: .
CDR3aa: CASGPGQTATDTQYF
CDR3nt: TGCGCCAGCGGGCCGGGACAGACCGCCACAGATACGCAGTATTTT

j_gene: TRBJ1-2
d_gene: .
v_gene: TRBV2
abundance: .
CDR3aa: CASSFVLRGANYGYTF
CDR3nt: TGTGCCAGCAGTTTCGTGTTAAGAGGAGCTAACTATGGCTACACCTTC

j_gene: TRBJ1-4
d_gene: TRBD1
v_gene: TRBV2
abundance: .
CDR3aa: CASTPDRGREKLFF
CDR3nt: TGTGCCAGCACCCCGGACAGGGGTAGGGAAAAACTGTTTTTT

j_gene: TRBJ2-1
d_gene: TRBD2
v_gene: TRBV7-7
abundance: .
CDR3aa: CASSPSGGAGNEQFF
CDR3nt: TGTGCTAGCAGCCCCAGCGGGGGGGCCGGCAATGAGCAGTTCTTC

j_gene: TRBJ1-2
d_gene: TRBD1
v_gene: TRBV27
abundance: .
CDR3aa: CASSDRVGYYGYTF
CDR3nt: TGTGCCAGCAGTGACAGGGTGGGGTACTATGGCTACACCTTC

j_gene: TRBJ2-5
d_gene: .
v_gene: TRBV5-1
abundance: .
CDR3aa: CASSFIGQETQYF
CDR3nt: TGCGCCAGCAGCTTTATCGGCCAAGAGACCCAGTACTTC

j_gene: TRBJ1-1
d_gene: .
v_gene: TRBV5-4
abundance: .
CDR3aa: CASSSRNMNTEAFF
CDR3nt: TGTGCCAGCAGCTCCAGGAATATGAACACTGAAGCTTTCTTT

j_gene: TRBJ1-1
d_gene: .
v_gene: TRBV29-1
abundance: .
CDR3aa: CSVTVGGVTEAFF
CDR3nt: TGCAGCGTTACCGTCGGGGGGGTCACTGAAGCTTTCTTT

j_gene: TRBJ2-1
d_gene: .
v_gene: TRBV6-5
abundance: .
CDR3aa: CASSPWTVNNEQFF
CDR3nt: TGTGCCAGCAGTCCCTGGACAGTCAACAATGAGCAGTTCTTC

j_gene: TRBJ2-1
d_gene: TRBD1
v_gene: TRBV7-3
abundance: .
CDR3aa: CASSRTGSYNEQFF
CDR3nt: TGTGCCAGCAGCAGGACAGGGTCCTACAATGAGCAGTTCTTC

j_gene: TRBJ2-7
d_gene: .
v_gene: TRBV21-1
abundance: .
CDR3aa: CASPCRDLNYEQYF
CDR3nt: TGTGCCAGCCCCTGCCGGGATTTGAACTACGAGCAGTACTTC

j_gene: TRBJ1-4
d_gene: .
v_gene: TRBV13
abundance: .
CDR3aa: CASSLGGNEKLFF
CDR3nt: TGTGCCAGCAGCTTAGGCGGGAATGAAAAACTGTTTTTT

j_gene: TRBJ1-5
d_gene: .
v_gene: TRBV7-8
abundance: .
CDR3aa: CASSGKTGSADQPQHF
CDR3nt: TGTGCCAGCAGCGGAAAGACAGGATCCGCCGATCAGCCCCAGCATTTT

j_gene: TRBJ1-4
d_gene: .
v_gene: TRBV2
abundance: .
CDR3aa: CASIPGPAGGKLFF
CDR3nt: TGTGCCAGCATCCCGGGACCGGCGGGAGGAAAACTGTTTTTT

j_gene: TRBJ2-3
d_gene: .
v_gene: TRBV7-9
abundance: .
CDR3aa: CASSLEKQTESVTDTQYF
CDR3nt: TGTGCCAGCAGCTTAGAGAAACAAACAGAGAGTGTCACAGATACGCAGTATTTT

j_gene: TRBJ2-3
d_gene: .
v_gene: TRBV11-3
abundance: .
CDR3aa: CASSLEGPLGGTDTQYF
CDR3nt: TGTGCCAGCAGCTTAGAGGGCCCCCTCGGTGGGACAGATACGCAGTATTTT

j_gene: TRBJ2-1
d_gene: TRBD2
v_gene: TRBV5-1
abundance: .
CDR3aa: CASRTPSGGQFF
CDR3nt: TGCGCCAGCAGGACCCCTAGCGGGGGGCAGTTCTTC

j_gene: TRBJ2-5
d_gene: .
v_gene: TRBV5-5
abundance: .
CDR3aa: CASSPGHSETQYF
CDR3nt: TGTGCCAGCAGCCCAGGACACTCAGAGACCCAGTACTTC

j_gene: TRBJ1-2
d_gene: TRBD1
v_gene: TRBV27
abundance: once
CDR3aa: CASSLDPGGGFRYGYTF
CDR3nt: TGTGCCAGCAGTTTAGATCCTGGAGGGGGCTTTAGATATGGCTACACCTTC

j_gene: TRBJ1-1
d_gene: .
v_gene: TRBV6-5
abundance: few
CDR3aa: CASSYSNVLSRGAFF
CDR3nt: TGTGCCAGCAGTTACTCGAACGTCTTGAGTCGGGGAGCTTTCTTT

j_gene: TRBJ2-1
d_gene: .
v_gene: TRBV6-1
abundance: .
CDR3aa: CASSVGGPYNEQFF
CDR3nt: TGTGCCAGCAGTGTGGGGGGACCGTACAATGAGCAGTTCTTC